Shown below are 25 T cell receptor beta chains from a single sample sequenced in a study of neurological immune-mediated disorders. One entry per CDR3 protein results from TCRdb running MiXCR on the 5' RACE reads. The profile shows tens of thousands of distinct CDR3 sequences, about 2.5% of them singletons. Sequencing used PBMCs. All receptors come from a man aged 50-59 years with multiple sclerosis.

Ten or more counts support this clonotype. The chain employs TRBV5-1 and TRBJ2-1, with 10 bases aligning to TRBD1. This CDR3 has 16 amino acids. Trimming removed 6 bases from V and 8 bases from J; junction bases left unmatched: 14. In germline, CDR1 is SGHRS, CDR2 YFSETQ. The CDR3 here is CASTITPGQGLDEQFF. In DNA, the CDR3 is TGCGCCAGCACCATTACCCCGGGACAGGGGCTCGATGAGCAGTTCTTC.

This clonotype was found many times. J is TRBJ2-2 and V is TRBV27; D tentatively reads TRBD1 or TRBD2 (6 bases each). Germline V gene data show CDR1 as MNHEY and CDR2 as SMNVEV (reference sequence). This CDR3 contains 16 residues. V lost 6 bases, J lost 4 bases, and 18 bases lay in between. The chain's CDR3 is CASRPRGGYTTGELFF. As DNA, the CDR3 is TGTGCCAGCAGACCTCGAGGGGGGTATACCACCGGGGAGCTGTTTTTT.

There are many counts of this clonotype. V is TRBV5-1 and J is TRBJ1-1; 9 bases agree with TRBD1. The V gene end was trimmed by 7 bases and the J gene end by 2 bases; junction bases not matched to a gene: 9. This CDR3 region has 15 residues. CDR1 is SGHRS, CDR2 YFSETQ, per germline. The CDR3 DNA reads TGCGCCAGCCGTCCCCAGGGACAGGGAAACACTGAAGCTTTCTTT. The encoded protein is CASRPQGQGNTEAFF.

This clonotype was counted ten times or more. J is TRBJ2-7 and V is TRBV9; 10 positions match TRBD1. This CDR3 has 14 residues. The V and J ends lost 0 bases and 4 bases, in that order; junction bases with no gene match: 1. Per the germline V gene, CDR1 is SGDLS and CDR2 is YYNGEE. CDR3 DNA: TGTGCCAGCAGCGTAGTGGACAGGGGGTACGAGCAGTACTTC. This translates into CASSVVDRGYEQYF. Full variable domain (rest looked up from reference TRBV9 and TRBJ2-7): DSGVTQTPKHLITATGQRVTLRCSPRSGDLSVYWYQQSLDQGLQFLIQYYNGEERAKGNILERFSAQQFPDLHSELNLSSLELGDSALYFCASSVVDRGYEQYFGPGTRLTVT.

This clonotype has ten or more counts. J is TRBJ1-3 and V is TRBV20-1; D unresolved. Germline V CDR1 and CDR2: DFQATT, SNEGSKA (reference sequence). V lost 3 bases, J lost 6 bases, and 12 bases lay in between. This CDR3 spans 13 amino acids. DNA for the CDR3: TGCAGTGCTAGCCCCGGACTGGTAAACACCATATATTTT. Translated: CSASPGLVNTIYF.

This clonotype was counted ten times or more. The chain links TRBV7-2 to TRBJ1-5; D not certain. From germline, CDR1 is SGHTA and CDR2 FQGNSA. V was trimmed by 3 bases and J by 5 bases, leaving 8 bases between them. The length of the CDR3 is 13 residues. Here the CDR3 reads CASSFKNDQPQHF. The CDR3, as DNA: TGTGCCAGCAGCTTTAAGAACGATCAGCCCCAGCATTTT. The full variable domain, with the rest looked up from reference TRBV7-2 and TRBJ1-5, is GAGVSQSPSNKVTEKGKDVELRCDPISGHTALYWYRQSLGQGLEFLIYFQGNSAPDKSGLPSDRFSAERTGGSVSTLTIQRTQQEDSAVYLCASSFKNDQPQHFGDGTRLSIL.

This clonotype was seen repeatedly, ten times or more. V usage is TRBV7-2 and J usage is TRBJ2-7, with no clear D. V lost 3 bases and J 2 bases, leaving 14 bases between the germline ends. Germline CDR1 SGHTA, CDR2 FQGNSA. This CDR3 region has 15 residues. The CDR3 region is CASSFGSHLTYEQYF. The CDR3 DNA follows: TGTGCCAGCAGCTTTGGATCCCATCTCACCTACGAGCAGTACTTC.

This clonotype was seen many times. This CDR3 is CASSPLPAGAQGNEQFF. The DNA for the CDR3 is TGTGCCAGCTCACCACTTCCAGCGGGGGCCCAAGGGAATGAGCAGTTCTTC. The chain couples TRBV18 to TRBJ2-1; 8 bases align to TRBD2. With 1 base clipped from V and 7 bases from J, the junction kept 12 bases outside the gene matches. CDR1 and CDR2 from the germline V gene are KGHSH and LQKENI. The CDR3 has 17 residues.

By sample share, this clonotype is medium-sized. The V call is TRBV7-3, the J call TRBJ2-1, with a tentative D call TRBD1 (7 bases). CDR3 size: 14 residues. The germline V and J ends were trimmed by 4 bases and 3 bases, with 10 bases remaining between them. Per the germline V gene, CDR1 is SGHTA and CDR2 is FQGTGA. DNA for the CDR3: TGTGCCAGCAGCTACCAGGGGGGCTACAATGAGCAGTTCTTC. It translates to CASSYQGGYNEQFF.

This clonotype was recorded many times. The CDR3, as DNA: TGCGCCAGCAGCCAAGATTTGGGGGGCTCCTACAATGAGCAGTTCTTC. This gives the protein CASSQDLGGSYNEQFF. The chain combines TRBV4-3 with TRBJ2-1, with D possibly matching TRBD2 (6 bases). The germline CDR1 and CDR2 sequences are LGHNA and YSLEER. CDR3 size: 16 residues. The V and J ends lost 0 bases and 0 bases respectively, with 9 bases between them.

In its sample, this clonotype was seen many times. In DNA form, the CDR3 reads TGTGCCACCAGTGACCCCACAGGACCCTACGAGCAGTACTTC. Residues: CATSDPTGPYEQYF. The chain employs TRBV24-1 and TRBJ2-7, with TRBD1 as a possible D gene (5 bases). The CDR3 consists of 14 residues. Per germline, CDR1 KGHDR and CDR2 SFDVKD. V was pared by 4 bases and J by 2 bases, with 11 bases between.

At least ten counts were recorded for this clonotype. The chain employs TRBV6-2 or TRBV6-3 and TRBJ2-2; D is possibly TRBD1 (5 bases). V gave up 8 bases and J gave up 1 base, with 14 bases separating them. CDR1 is MNHEY and CDR2 is SVGEGT in the germline V gene. The CDR3 is 15 amino acids. The CDR3 spells CASSDRLWNTGELFF. The CDR3 DNA reads TGTGCCAGCTCAGACAGATTATGGAACACCGGGGAGCTGTTTTTT.

This clonotype appeared many times. The chain employs TRBV5-5 and TRBJ1-1, with D unresolved. Germline values: CDR1 SGHKS, CDR2 YYEKEE (reference sequence). This CDR3 spans 12 amino acids. Trimming removed 2 bases at V and 1 base at J, with 3 bases between. DNA for the CDR3: TGTGCCAGCAGCTTTTGGAACACTGAAGCTTTCTTT. This codes for CASSFWNTEAFF.

This clonotype was counted many times. This rearrangement joins TRBV10-3 to TRBJ1-5; TRBD1 aligns across 7 bases. V was clipped by 9 bases and J by 1 base; unmatched bases: 9. This CDR3 is 15 amino acids long. Germline values: CDR1 ENHRY, CDR2 SYGVKD. The CDR3 DNA is TGTGCCATACGACAGGGTCAAGCGAGCAATCAGCCCCAGCATTTT. Its translation is CAIRQGQASNQPQHF.

In this sample, this clonotype turned up many times. The rearrangement uses TRBV7-2 and TRBJ1-2; D is undetermined. CDR3 length equals 13 residues. Trimming shortened V by 5 bases and J by 5 bases, and 12 bases separated the two germline ends. CDR1 is SGHTA and CDR2 is FQGNSA in the germline V gene. CDR3 DNA: TGTGCCAGCAGCCCCGACAAGGGTTATGGCTACACCTTC. As protein: CASSPDKGYGYTF.

This clonotype was seen repeatedly, ten times or more. The chain links TRBV7-8 to TRBJ1-5, with 10 bases matching TRBD1. This CDR3 is built from 16 residues. V trimming: 1 base; J trimming: 5 bases; junction bases outside the gene matches: 5. Germline V gene data show CDR1 as SGHVS and CDR2 as FQNEAQ. The CDR3 sequence is CASSLGGTGVYQPQHF. CDR3 DNA sequence: TGTGCCAGCAGCTTAGGCGGGACAGGGGTTTATCAGCCCCAGCATTTT.

This clonotype appeared many times. This chain uses TRBV5-1 with TRBJ1-4; TRBD1 aligns across 9 bases. Trimming cost V 4 bases and J 6 bases; bases outside gene matches: 7. The V gene's germline CDR1 is SGHRS and CDR2 YFSETQ. There are 15 residues in the CDR3. For the CDR3, the DNA is TGCGCCAGCAGCCTCACAGGGGGCGCTTATGAAAAACTGTTTTTT. Protein: CASSLTGGAYEKLFF. Looking up the rest from reference TRBV5-1 and TRBJ1-4 gives the full variable domain: KAGVTQTPRYLIKTRGQQVTLSCSPISGHRSVSWYQQTPGQGLQFLFEYFSETQRNKGNFPGRFSGRQFSNSRSEMNVSTLELGDSALYLCASSLTGGAYEKLFFGSGTQLSVL.

This clonotype was seen many times. The rearrangement joins TRBV20-1 to TRBJ2-2; TRBD1 matches at 10 bases. The CDR3 runs 15 residues. V shed 2 bases, J shed 4 bases, and the junction held 4 bases outside the gene matches. Germline V lookup: CDR1 DFQATT, CDR2 SNEGSKA (reference sequence). The CDR3: CSARKTGGGTGELFF. CDR3 sequence (DNA): TGCAGTGCTAGAAAGACAGGGGGCGGCACCGGGGAGCTGTTTTTT.

This clonotype has ten or more counts. This chain links TRBV4-1 with TRBJ1-4; D unclear. The CDR3 has 16 residues. The V end lost 1 base, the J end lost 0 bases, and 9 bases lay between the germline ends. Germline lookup yields CDR1 MGHRA and CDR2 YSYEKL. CDR3 protein: CASSQARGPTNEKLFF. CDR3 DNA sequence: TGCGCCAGCAGCCAAGCCCGAGGGCCAACTAATGAAAAACTGTTTTTT.

This clonotype was counted ten times or more. This rearrangement joins TRBV27 to TRBJ1-5; possibly TRBD1 for D (6 bases). Germline V lookup: CDR1 MNHEY, CDR2 SMNVEV (reference sequence). The germline V and J ends were trimmed by 8 bases and 7 bases, with 15 bases remaining between them. The CDR3 is 13 residues long. The CDR3 spells CASRGPMSQPQHF. CDR3 nucleotides: TGTGCCAGCCGGGGGCCTATGAGCCAGCCCCAGCATTTT.

This clonotype occurred many times. The V call is TRBV12-3 or TRBV12-4, the J call TRBJ1-2; the D gene is possibly TRBD1 (5 bases). The ends were cut back, 5 bases at V and 4 bases at J, with 17 bases in the middle. The CDR3 has 15 residues. In DNA form, the CDR3 reads TGTGCCAGCAGTCAAAGGACGACTGGGACCTATGGCTACACCTTC. This gives the protein CASSQRTTGTYGYTF.

The CDR3 spells CASIYDRTNYGYTF. As DNA, the CDR3 is TGTGCCAGCATCTACGACCGGACTAACTATGGCTACACCTTC. The chain recombines TRBV6-6 with TRBJ1-2; D is undetermined. V lost 7 bases, J lost 0 bases, and 12 bases lay in between. The CDR3 is made up of 14 amino acids. Germline CDR1 and CDR2: MNHNY and SVGAGI (reference sequence).

This clonotype was seen many times. This chain uses TRBV7-2 with TRBJ1-5; 9 nucleotides line up with TRBD1. CDR1 SGHTA and CDR2 FQGNSA come from the germline V gene. CDR3 length equals 16 residues. V lost 1 base and J lost 1; bases outside the gene matches: 2. CDR3 sequence: CASSLGDRVSNQPQHF. The CDR3 DNA sequence: TGTGCCAGCAGCTTAGGGGACAGGGTAAGCAATCAGCCCCAGCATTTT. The full variable domain, in which reference TRBV7-2 and TRBJ1-5 provide the parts outside the CDR3, is GAGVSQSPSNKVTEKGKDVELRCDPISGHTALYWYRQSLGQGLEFLIYFQGNSAPDKSGLPSDRFSAERTGGSVSTLTIQRTQQEDSAVYLCASSLGDRVSNQPQHFGDGTRLSIL.

This clonotype was counted many times. The chain employs TRBV20-1 and TRBJ2-5; 7 nucleotides agree with TRBD2. Unmatched junction bases numbered 15, after V lost 3 bases and J lost 2 bases. This CDR3 comprises 17 residues. CDR1 is DFQATT, CDR2 SNEGSKA, per germline (reference sequence). The CDR3 region has the DNA TGCAGTGCTAGGGGAGGGCCCCCCCTCGACACTCAAGAGACCCAGTACTTC. Its translation: CSARGGPPLDTQETQYF.

This clonotype has a count of ten or more. The chain joins TRBV6-5 to TRBJ1-5, with D possibly being TRBD1 (6 bases). From germline, CDR1 is MNHEY and CDR2 SVGAGI. This CDR3 has 14 residues. V was clipped by 6 bases and J by 3 bases, with 12 bases between them. The CDR3 nucleotides read TGTGCCAGCAGCCGTACAGGGTTCAATCAGCCCCAGCATTTT. Its translation is CASSRTGFNQPQHF.